The 30 T cell receptor beta chains presented below share a single source sample, sequenced in a study of T-cell reconstitution after alpha-beta-depleted transplantation in children. Preparation of the TCRbeta library involved a method that used unique molecular identifiers. MiXCR was run by TCRdb on the PCR reads, yielding one entry per CDR3 protein. The table lists roughly 48,000 distinct CDR3 sequences, under 6% of them singletons. This sample comprised PBMCs, mostly from graft donor cells, obtained 60 days after TCRalphabeta/CD19-depleted stem cell transplant. The source of these receptors is a female patient aged 2-9 years who had a stem cell transplant for aplastic anemia, so the T cells may come from the graft donor.

This clonotype was picked up many times. The chain employs TRBV20-1 and TRBJ1-6; D unresolved. Germline CDR1 is DFQATT and CDR2 is SNEGSKA (reference sequence). The V gene lost 3 bases and the J gene lost 4 bases, with 7 bases spanning the gap. The CDR3 totals 13 residues. The CDR3 DNA reads TGCAGTGCTAGCCAGGAATATAATTCACCCCTCCACTTT. Protein product: CSASQEYNSPLHF.

This clonotype was found many times. The J gene is TRBJ2-6, the V gene TRBV12-3 or TRBV12-4; D gene uncertain. Trimming took 1 base from V and 0 from J, leaving 4 bases between them. This CDR3 has 15 amino acids. CDR3 region: CASSLGVSGANVLTF. The CDR3 nucleotides are TGTGCCAGCAGTTTAGGGGTCTCTGGGGCCAACGTCCTGACTTTC.

This clonotype showed up many times. The chain couples TRBV6-5 to TRBJ2-2; D is undetermined. The CDR3 totals 13 residues. The germline V and J ends were trimmed by 6 bases and 6 bases, with 11 bases remaining between them. Germline V gene sequence: CDR1 MNHEY, CDR2 SVGAGI. The CDR3 sequence: CASRTTRAGELFF. The CDR3 DNA follows: TGTGCCAGCAGAACTACCCGAGCCGGGGAGCTGTTTTTT.

The table lists this clonotype with many counts. The rearrangement uses TRBV6-1 and TRBJ1-2; 7 nucleotides line up with TRBD1. This CDR3 is built from 12 residues. J was trimmed by 4 bases and V by 4 bases; bases with no gene match: 0. Germline V lookup: CDR1 MNHNS, CDR2 SASEGT. The CDR3 nucleotides are TGTGCCAGCAGTGGACAGGGCTATGGCTACACCTTC. It yields the protein CASSGQGYGYTF.

This rearrangement joins TRBV19 to TRBJ2-5; D possibly corresponds to TRBD2 (6 bases). Between the trimmed V and J ends, which lost 5 bases and 5 bases, there was a span of 12 bases. Germline values: CDR1 LNHDA, CDR2 SQIVND (reference sequence). The CDR3 sequence is 13 residues long. The CDR3 here is CASSLRGWETQYF. The CDR3 DNA reads TGTGCCAGTAGTCTCCGGGGGTGGGAGACCCAGTACTTC.

V is TRBV2 and J is TRBJ2-1, with 8 bases matching TRBD1. With 6 bases clipped from V and 4 bases from J, the junction kept 8 bases outside the gene matches. Germline assignment: CDR1 SNHLY and CDR2 FYNNEI. CDR3 length: 15 residues. CDR3 coding DNA: TGTGCCAGCAGGGAAACAGGGGGTAGTTACAATGAGCAGTTCTTC. Its protein is CASRETGGSYNEQFF.

The chain employs TRBV7-8 and TRBJ2-5, with unresolved D. The CDR3 is 13 residues long. The V gene's germline CDR1 is SGHVS and CDR2 FQNEAQ. V was cut by 1 base and J by 7 bases, with 10 bases left in between. The CDR3 coding sequence is TGTGCCAGCAGCTTAGAGGGTAAAGGGACCCAGTACTTC. This gives the protein CASSLEGKGTQYF.

This clonotype was observed many times. The chain links TRBV7-2 to TRBJ1-5, with 10 bases that match TRBD1. The CDR3 contains 12 residues. The germline V gene has CDR1 SGHTA and CDR2 FQGNSA. V was pared by 8 bases and J by 5 bases, with 0 bases of the junction left unmatched. The CDR3 nucleotides are TGTGCCAGCGGACAGGGGGATCAGCCCCAGCATTTT. This codes for CASGQGDQPQHF.

This clonotype came up many times. This chain links TRBV7-9 with TRBJ2-3, with D hard to call. CDR3 size: 14 residues. V lost 1 base and J lost 6, with 11 bases in between. Germline V gene sequence: CDR1 SEHNR, CDR2 FQNEAQ (reference sequence). CDR3 protein: CASSLVGLEDTQYF. In DNA, the CDR3 is TGTGCCAGCAGCTTAGTAGGATTGGAGGATACGCAGTATTTT.

This clonotype was seen at least ten times. The rearrangement joins TRBV12-3 or TRBV12-4 to TRBJ2-5, with TRBD1 identical over 9 bases. The CDR3 is 13 residues long. With V trimmed by 10 bases and J by 3 bases, 6 bases remained unmatched. The CDR3 spells CATMRTGEETQYF. In nucleotides, the CDR3 is TGTGCCACGATGCGGACAGGGGAAGAGACCCAGTACTTC.

This clonotype showed up many times. The genes are TRBV12-3 or TRBV12-4 and TRBJ2-7; 12 bases agree with TRBD2. V shed 5 bases, J shed 6 bases, and the junction held 8 bases outside the gene matches. The CDR3 totals 15 residues. The chain's CDR3 is CASSLLAGGGREQYF. In DNA form, the CDR3 reads TGTGCCAGCAGTCTTCTAGCGGGGGGGGGGCGCGAGCAGTACTTC.

With regard to this clonotype: One base away lies a much larger clone, so this may be a sequencing read error. The V call is TRBV7-2, the J call TRBJ1-3; D perhaps matches TRBD1 (6 bases). CDR3 length: 14 residues. Per germline, CDR1 SGHTA and CDR2 FQGNSA. The CDR3 DNA follows: TGTGCCAGCAGCCTCGGGACATCTGGAAACACCAAATATTTT. Translation: CASSLGTSGNTKYF.

The chain recombines TRBV28 with TRBJ1-2, with 10 nucleotides matching TRBD1. This CDR3 is built from 15 residues. Germline assignment: CDR1 MDHEN and CDR2 SYDVKM. J lost 4 bases, V lost 3 bases, and 5 bases had no gene match. This CDR3 is CASSFDRGRVYGYTF. DNA for the CDR3: TGTGCCAGCAGTTTCGACAGGGGGCGGGTCTATGGCTACACCTTC.

This clonotype appeared many times. The rearrangement uses TRBV10-3 and TRBJ2-1, with TRBD2 matching 7 bases. CDR3 length: 15 amino acids. Germline assignment: CDR1 ENHRY and CDR2 SYGVKD. Unmatched junction bases numbered 11, after V lost 3 bases and J lost 9 bases. The CDR3 nucleotides are TGTGCCATCAGTGATGTAGGGCGGGAGCGGGGTGAGCAGTTCTTC. Residues: CAISDVGRERGEQFF.

This clonotype was observed a single time. Mismatch with germline at one junction end may stem from a read error. The CDR3 nucleotides are TGTTCCAGCAGTGGATTAGCGGTTGCCTACAATGAGCAGTTCTTC. This gives the protein CSSSGLAVAYNEQFF. The chain uses TRBV6-1 and TRBJ2-1; TRBD2 is a possible D gene (6 bases). The CDR3 spans 15 residues. CDR1 is MNHNS, CDR2 SASEGT, per germline.

A few counts support this clonotype. The V call is TRBV3-1, the J call TRBJ2-7; tentatively, D is TRBD1 or TRBD2 (5 bases each). V was trimmed by 0 bases and J by 0 bases, leaving 6 bases between them. Germline V gene lookup returns CDR1 LGHDT and CDR2 YNNKEL (reference sequence). The CDR3 contains 14 residues. The CDR3 DNA follows: TGTGCCAGCAGCCAAGAGGGGGTCTCCTACGAGCAGTACTTC. Its translation: CASSQEGVSYEQYF.

This clonotype showed up just a few times. The V and J genes are TRBV7-9 and TRBJ2-3; D uncertain. V shed 3 bases and J shed 0 bases, with 10 bases lying between them. This CDR3 contains 15 residues. CDR1 and CDR2 (germline): SEHNR, FQNEAQ (reference sequence). DNA of the CDR3: TGTGCCAGCAGCTTCGGCAGGCATAGCACAGATACGCAGTATTTT. It translates to CASSFGRHSTDTQYF.

In its sample, this clonotype was seen many times. The CDR3 DNA reads TGTGCCAGCGGACCGGGACTAGCGCCTTCAACCCAGTACTTC. This sequence encodes CASGPGLAPSTQYF. This chain joins TRBV6-5 and TRBJ2-5; TRBD2 aligns across 10 bases. The CDR3 length is 14 residues. CDR1 is MNHEY and CDR2 is SVGAGI in the germline V gene. J was trimmed by 8 bases and V by 8 bases; bases with no gene match: 11.

This sequence joins TRBV29-1 and TRBJ1-2; 10 bases match TRBD1. V dropped 7 bases and J dropped 6; count of bases not matched to a gene: 8. This CDR3 spans 13 amino acids. Germline loops: CDR1 SQVTM, CDR2 ANQGSEA. The CDR3 DNA reads TGCAGCGCCCTAGACAGGGGGCAGAATGGCTACACCTTC. It translates to CSALDRGQNGYTF.

The sample holds many counts of this clonotype. The rearrangement links TRBV19 to TRBJ1-1; D is ambiguous. CDR1 is LNHDA, CDR2 SQIVND, per germline (reference sequence). Trimming removed 5 bases at V and 5 bases at J, with 15 bases between. The CDR3 is made up of 14 amino acids. The CDR3 DNA follows: TGTGCCAGTAGTCCGCAAGTCGTCAAAACTGAAGCTTTCTTT. Encoded protein: CASSPQVVKTEAFF.

This clonotype appeared many times. The J gene is TRBJ1-1, the V gene TRBV24-1; D unresolved. CDR3 length equals 12 residues. Germline V gene data show CDR1 as KGHDR and CDR2 as SFDVKD. V was shortened by 8 bases and J by 8 bases, with 14 bases between the two germline ends. As DNA, the CDR3 is TGTGCCACCACTGCAGCACAAGGGGAAGCTTTCTTT. Protein sequence: CATTAAQGEAFF.

This clonotype has a count of ten or more. The V call is TRBV28, the J call TRBJ1-2, with TRBD1 identical over 10 bases. This CDR3 is built from 15 residues. After removal of 2 bases from V and 3 bases from J, the junction contained 3 bases not matched to a gene. Germline assignment: CDR1 MDHEN and CDR2 SYDVKM. CDR3 region: CASSLRGTGDYGYTF. The DNA of the CDR3 is TGTGCCAGCAGTTTAAGGGGGACAGGGGACTATGGCTACACCTTC.

This clonotype is a singleton in its sample. This chain links TRBV5-1 with TRBJ1-4; D possibly corresponds to TRBD1 (5 bases). The germline gives CDR1 SGHRS, CDR2 YFSETQ. V was shortened by 2 bases and J by 0 bases, with 17 bases between the two germline ends. The CDR3 is made up of 18 amino acids. The CDR3 bases are TGCGCCAGCAGCTTTTCCGACAGTACTTTTGCAACTAATGAAAAACTGTTTTTT. It translates to CASSFSDSTFATNEKLFF.

There are many counts of this clonotype. The chain links TRBV9 to TRBJ2-2; the D gene is possibly TRBD1 (5 bases). Looked up from germline, CDR1 is SGDLS and CDR2 is YYNGEE. The CDR3 has 16 residues. Trimming shortened V by 0 bases and J by 0 bases, and 9 bases separated the two germline ends. The CDR3 here is CASSVVPGSNTGELFF. DNA of the CDR3: TGTGCCAGCAGCGTAGTTCCAGGGTCGAACACCGGGGAGCTGTTTTTT. The full variable domain, its missing parts supplied by reference TRBV9 and TRBJ2-2, is DSGVTQTPKHLITATGQRVTLRCSPRSGDLSVYWYQQSLDQGLQFLIQYYNGEERAKGNILERFSAQQFPDLHSELNLSSLELGDSALYFCASSVVPGSNTGELFFGEGSRLTVL.

At least ten counts were recorded for this clonotype. V and J are TRBV19 and TRBJ2-1, with 9 bases that match TRBD2. The V gene's germline CDR1 is LNHDA and CDR2 SQIVND (reference sequence). Trimming cost V 8 bases and J 10 bases; bases outside gene matches: 12. The CDR3 is 14 residues long. CDR3 in DNA: TGTGCCAGTTCCCGGCGGGAGGGCCCGGGGGAGCAGTTCTTC. Encoded protein: CASSRREGPGEQFF.

In this sample, this clonotype turned up many times. The V and J genes are TRBV5-1 and TRBJ2-1, with 9 bases fitting TRBD1. The CDR3 extends over 14 amino acids. The V gene's germline CDR1 is SGHRS and CDR2 YFSETQ. V lost 0 bases and J lost 7; bases outside the gene matches: 2. CDR3 coding DNA: TGCGCCAGCAGCTTGGGACAGGGGGAGAATGAGCAGTTCTTC. It encodes CASSLGQGENEQFF.

The chain employs TRBV20-1 and TRBJ2-7, with 7 bases fitting TRBD1. CDR1 is DFQATT, CDR2 SNEGSKA, per germline (reference sequence). Germline trimming cut 6 bases from V and 0 bases from J; bases unmatched to any gene: 2. This CDR3 spans 12 amino acids. CDR3 bases: TGCAGTGCCTCAGGGGGCTCCTACGAGCAGTACTTC. This gives the protein CSASGGSYEQYF.

Only a few counts were recorded for this clonotype. The chain couples TRBV4-2 to TRBJ2-3; 7 nucleotides line up with TRBD2. Germline values: CDR1 LGHNA, CDR2 YNFKEQ. With 4 bases clipped from V and 3 bases from J, the junction kept 13 bases outside the gene matches. The CDR3 contains 17 residues. The DNA of the CDR3 is TGTGCCAGCAGCCGTCGGGAGACTAGCATTATGACAGATACGCAGTATTTT. It encodes CASSRRETSIMTDTQYF.

This clonotype was recorded at least ten times. CDR3: CSAFGTRGSPLHF. The CDR3 DNA reads as TGCAGTGCTTTCGGGACCAGGGGTTCACCCCTCCACTTT. This chain connects TRBV20-1 to TRBJ1-6, with D possibly matching TRBD1 (6 bases). The CDR3 is 13 residues long. Trimming shortened V by 5 bases and J by 9 bases, and 14 bases separated the two germline ends. Germline CDR1 DFQATT, CDR2 SNEGSKA (reference sequence).

Note on this clonotype: This could be a read error, since a much larger clone is one nucleotide away. The rearrangement uses TRBV20-1 and TRBJ1-4; maybe TRBD1 (6 bases). Trimming took off 4 bases at V and 6 bases at J, with 15 bases between the two ends. CDR3 length equals 14 residues. Germline loops: CDR1 DFQATT, CDR2 SNEGSKA (reference sequence). The CDR3 DNA sequence: TGCAGTGCTAAAGATCTCGCAGGGGATGAAAAACTGTTTTTT. Protein: CSAKDLAGDEKLFF.